The table lists the clone carrying this TCR beta chain with many counts. Its antigen is currently unknown. This specimen comes from a study of T cells after yellow fever vaccination. Notes on the study in general: Subsequent to the booster, the majority of primary-vaccination clones reappeared (around 95% CD4, 80% to 90% CD8).

CDR1 and CDR2 (germline): MGHRA, YSYEKL. The V end was cut by 1 base, the J end by 10 bases, with 14 bases between. The CDR3 has 14 residues. TCRdb reprocessed the 5' RACE reads via MiXCR and lists one record per CDR3 protein. The table lists around 310,000 distinct CDR3 sequences, 3.6% of them singletons. This TCR derives from a man younger than 35 who received the YFV17D yellow fever vaccine. The specimen was PBMCs, collected on the day of the yellow fever booster vaccination. The chain is built from TRBV4-1 and TRBJ1-5, with D possibly being TRBD1 (5 bases). CDR3 sequence (DNA): TGCGCCAGCAGCCAAGGGGCAGGGTCGGGACCCCAGCATTTT. It is translated as CASSQGAGSGPQHF.